This TCR beta chain came from a study of blood T cell repertoires in COVID-19. Germline CDR1 MNHEY, CDR2 SMNVEV (reference sequence). The CDR3 has 15 amino acids. V dropped 5 bases and J dropped 4 bases, with 17 bases sitting between them. Study members were between about 18 and 100 years old and lived in around 24 US regions. Only in-frame clones appear in the TCRdb table, and some are missing; sequencing was by immunoSEQ multiplex PCR. The table includes 150,000 to 200,000 clones, 86% detected once. The receptor was isolated from a woman aged 40 to 50 in a cohort exposed to, infected with or recovered from COVID-19 (not recorded which). This sequence joins TRBV27 and TRBJ1-2; D uncertain. Sequencing input: PBMCs or T cells enriched from blood (not recorded which). The CDR3: CASSPSIGRGYGYTF. In nucleotides, the CDR3 is TGTGCCAGCAGTCCATCCATCGGCCGCGGCTATGGCTACACCTTC.